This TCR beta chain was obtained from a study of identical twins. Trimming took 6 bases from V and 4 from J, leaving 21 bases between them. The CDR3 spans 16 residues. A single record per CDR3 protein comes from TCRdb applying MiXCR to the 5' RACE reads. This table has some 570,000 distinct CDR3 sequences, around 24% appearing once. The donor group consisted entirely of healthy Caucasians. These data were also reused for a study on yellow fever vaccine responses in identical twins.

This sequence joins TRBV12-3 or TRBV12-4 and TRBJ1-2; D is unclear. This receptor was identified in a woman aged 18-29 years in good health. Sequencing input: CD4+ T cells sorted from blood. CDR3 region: CASSPYVGRVGYGYTF. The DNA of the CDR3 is TGTGCCAGCAGCCCCTATGTCGGGAGGGTTGGCTATGGCTACACCTTC.